These 16 T cell receptor beta chains were sequenced from one sample in a study of blood T cell repertoires in COVID-19. Sequencing was performed with immunoSEQ multiplex PCR; in TCRdb, only in-frame clones are kept and a portion is missing. Seen here are roughly 100,000 clones, 75% to 90% observed once, and the top ten hold 3% to 4%. The sequencing input was peripheral blood. All receptors come from a woman in her 70s with acute or convalescent COVID-19.

This clone was seen a handful of times. V and J are TRBV10-2 and TRBJ2-7, with a weak D call TRBD2 (6 bases). CDR3 length: 13 residues. Trimming took 10 bases from V and 1 from J, leaving 14 bases between them. The germline CDR1 and CDR2 sequences are WSHSY and SAAADI. The chain's CDR3 is CATAAGRSYEQYV. CDR3 sequence (DNA): TGCGCCACCGCGGCAGGGAGGTCCTACGAGCAGTACGTC.

The chain uses TRBV12-3 or TRBV12-4 and TRBJ2-1; the D is unclear. Trimming cost V 6 bases and J 15 bases, with 21 bases left between them. This CDR3 spans 13 amino acids. The CDR3 DNA follows: TGTGCCAGCAGCCCCCCATCGGATCTTCGAGGGTTCTTC. It specifies CASSPPSDLRGFF.

The V call is TRBV6-1, the J call TRBJ2-7; D perhaps matches TRBD1 (5 bases). The CDR3 spans 15 residues. CDR1 is MNHNS and CDR2 is SASEGT in the germline V gene. Trimming shortened V by 2 bases and J by 2 bases, and 13 bases separated the two germline ends. As DNA, the CDR3 is TGTGCCAGCAGTGAACCAGGGTACTTAACCTACGAGCAGTACTTC. It is translated as CASSEPGYLTYEQYF.

The chain is built from TRBV25-1 and TRBJ2-5, with 10 bases fitting TRBD2. The V and J ends lost 6 bases and 5 bases, in that order; junction bases with no gene match: 9. CDR1 is MGHDK and CDR2 is SYGVNS in the germline V gene. The CDR3 extends over 15 amino acids. CDR3 DNA sequence: TGTGCCAGCAGGCCCAGCGGGAGGGATTCGGAGACCCAGTACTTC. Its protein is CASRPSGRDSETQYF.

The chain couples TRBV3-1 (or the pseudogene TRBV3-2) to TRBJ2-7; 11 positions match TRBD1. Losses at the gene ends were 5 bases for V and 7 bases for J; bases not matched to a gene: 7. The CDR3 has 14 residues. Germline V gene sequence: CDR1 LGHDT, CDR2 YNNKEL (reference sequence). In nucleotides, the CDR3 is TGTGCCAGCAGCTCACGGACAGGGGGCAGTGAGCAGTACTTC. It codes for CASSSRTGGSEQYF.

The CDR3 here is CASSLASGTGTYEQYF. The CDR3 bases are TGCGCCAGCAGCTTGGCCTCCGGGACAGGCACCTACGAGCAGTACTTC. The chain combines TRBV5-1 with TRBJ2-7; 8 bases line up with TRBD1. Germline V gives CDR1 SGHRS, CDR2 YFSETQ. V was clipped by 0 bases and J by 2 bases; unmatched bases: 7. The CDR3 covers 16 residues.

CDR3 protein: CASSDPGHRSSYEQYF. DNA for the CDR3: TGTGCCAGCAGCGATCCGGGACACAGGAGCTCCTACGAGCAGTACTTC. The genes are TRBV19 and TRBJ2-7; possibly TRBD1 for D (6 bases). CDR3 length: 16 amino acids. The V gene's germline CDR1 is LNHDA and CDR2 SQIVND (reference sequence). V lost 9 bases, J lost 0 bases, and 21 bases lay in between.

V is TRBV6-2 or TRBV6-3 and J is TRBJ2-5, with 7 positions matching TRBD2. The J segment lost 6 bases and the V segment lost 5 bases, leaving 15 bases of the junction unmatched. The CDR3 is 16 residues long. In germline, CDR1 is MNHEY, CDR2 SVGEGT. The CDR3 bases are TGTGCCAGCAGTGGACTGCAGACGGGGCGGGGGAAGACCCAGTACTTC. It yields the protein CASSGLQTGRGKTQYF.

The chain carries TRBV19 and TRBJ2-1; 11 bases are shared with TRBD2. The trim removed 3 bases at V and 9 bases at J, leaving 10 bases unmatched. Germline CDR1 and CDR2: LNHDA and SQIVND (reference sequence). The CDR3 totals 16 residues. CDR3 bases: TGTGCCAGTAGTATTAGAATTGGGACTAGCGGCAGTGAGCAGTTCTTC. It specifies CASSIRIGTSGSEQFF.

The J gene is TRBJ1-5, the V gene TRBV27, with D maybe TRBD1 (5 bases). Germline CDR1 reads MNHEY; CDR2 reads SMNVEV (reference sequence). Trimming removed 2 bases from V and 1 base from J, with 6 bases in between. The CDR3 runs 14 residues. CDR3 loop: CASSLQGSNQPQHF. The CDR3 bases are TGTGCCAGCAGTTTACAGGGCAGCAATCAGCCCCAGCATTTT.

The chain employs TRBV6-5 and TRBJ2-2, with a weak D call TRBD2 (6 bases). CDR3 length: 14 amino acids. V lost 7 bases and J 1 base, leaving 10 bases between the germline ends. The V gene's germline CDR1 is MNHEY and CDR2 SVGAGI. Here the CDR3 reads CASKRLENTGELFF. The DNA for the CDR3 is TGTGCCAGCAAGCGACTAGAGAACACCGGGGAGCTGTTTTTT.

The V call is TRBV5-1, the J call TRBJ1-1; 7 bases map to TRBD1. The germline V gene encodes CDR1 SGHRS and CDR2 YFSETQ. The CDR3 has 15 amino acids. With 5 bases clipped from V and 3 bases from J, the junction kept 10 bases outside the gene matches. In DNA form, the CDR3 reads TGCGCCAGCAGTTATTCCGGACAGGACCACACTGAAGCTTTCTTT. Translated: CASSYSGQDHTEAFF.

The chain employs TRBV5-6 and TRBJ2-3; 9 bases match TRBD2. Trimming removed 0 bases from V and 1 base from J; junction bases left unmatched: 12. The germline V gene has CDR1 SGHDT and CDR2 YYEEEE. The CDR3 sequence is 19 residues long. DNA for the CDR3: TGTGCCAGCAGCTTGGTGCAGGTATGGGTAGCGGGGGGCACAGATACGCAGTATTTT. Translation gives CASSLVQVWVAGGTDTQYF.

V and J are TRBV6-5 and TRBJ1-1, with D unclear. Deletions cut 7 bases from V and 4 bases from J, with 19 bases between. Germline values: CDR1 MNHEY, CDR2 SVGAGI. This CDR3 spans 15 amino acids. CDR3 amino acids: CASNKQLELSTEAFF. CDR3 coding DNA: TGTGCCAGCAACAAACAGTTGGAATTGAGCACTGAAGCTTTCTTT.

This clone was recorded once. The chain carries TRBV5-8 and TRBJ2-3, with 14 positions matching TRBD2. The germline V gene encodes CDR1 SGHTS and CDR2 YDEGEE. V was clipped by 4 bases and J by 8 bases; unmatched bases: 18. The CDR3 loop spans 19 amino acids. CDR3 sequence (DNA): TGTGCCAGCAGCCCCGACCGGGATAAGACTAGCGGGGGGGCCAGTACGCAGTATTTT. Protein: CASSPDRDKTSGGASTQYF.

The rearrangement uses TRBV4-1 and TRBJ1-2; tentative D call: TRBD1 (5 bases). The CDR3 runs 16 residues. Trimming took off 1 base at V and 0 bases at J, with 12 bases between the two ends. Germline V gives CDR1 MGHRA, CDR2 YSYEKL. The CDR3: CASSQADTLSNYGYTF. DNA for the CDR3: TGCGCCAGCAGCCAAGCGGACACCCTTTCTAACTATGGCTACACCTTC.